This TCR beta chain was retrieved from a study of control samples from healthy donors and cancer patients (dated by TCRdb to the early 2020s). At the junction V is shortened by 4 bases and J by 5 bases; bases outside the gene matches: 8. From its cysteine to its phenylalanine, the CDR3 spans 15 amino acids. Just CDR3 DNA is preserved here, 45 bases in frame from base 1. The germline V gene gives CDR1 as SGHRS and CDR2 as YFSETQ. Libraries were constructed by the immunoSEQ multiplex PCR assay. In its TCRdb copy, this immuneACCESS table keeps in-frame sequences only and misses some clones. Where compared with another copy, unresolved V genes explain less than half of these, and the others have no known cause. The sample profile shows around 230,000 clones; roughly 94% of them were found once. In total, the top ten clones hold approximately 1.4% of the sample. Concerning this clone: The antigen it binds to is not known. The record has no base qualities; no much larger clone is one base away.

Sequencing was carried out using blood. The TCR originated in a man between 45 and 60 years old in good health. The chain is made from TRBV5-1 and TRBJ2-1, with 8 bases in between that match TRBD1. The CDR3: CASSLGTGANNEQFF. The DNA is TGCGCCAGCAGCCTCGGGACAGGAGCAAACAATGAGCAGTTCTTC.